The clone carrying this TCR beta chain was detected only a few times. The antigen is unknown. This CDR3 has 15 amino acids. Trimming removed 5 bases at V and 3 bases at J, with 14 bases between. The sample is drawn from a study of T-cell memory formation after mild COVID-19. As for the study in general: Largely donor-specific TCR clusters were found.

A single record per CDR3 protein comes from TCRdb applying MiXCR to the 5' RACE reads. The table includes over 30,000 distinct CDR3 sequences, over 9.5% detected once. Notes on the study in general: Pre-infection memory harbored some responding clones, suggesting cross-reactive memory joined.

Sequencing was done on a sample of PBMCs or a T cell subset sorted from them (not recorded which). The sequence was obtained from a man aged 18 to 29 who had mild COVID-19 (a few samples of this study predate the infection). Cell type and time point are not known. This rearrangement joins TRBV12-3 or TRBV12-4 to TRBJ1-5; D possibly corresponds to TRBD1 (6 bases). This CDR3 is CASSPPGQVNQPQHF. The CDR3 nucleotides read TGTGCCAGCAGTCCCCCGGGACAAGTCAATCAGCCCCAGCATTTT.